A selection of T cell receptor beta chains follows, all from one sample in a study of cytomegalovirus exposure and HLA in healthy donors. Clones were read by immunoSEQ multiplex PCR, and TCRdb kept only the in-frame ones, dropping some. Here the sample spans about 130,000 clones, roughly 89% being singletons. Specimen: PBMCs. Receptors were obtained from a woman younger than 35 in good health and CMV-seronegative. The CDR3 runs from the conserved cysteine through the conserved F or W. The D gene is left open where the match is weak. Clone size is given for some rows only: seen once, a few or many times, or a class if the clone is expanded.

d_call | clone_size | j_call | v_call | cdr3_aa | cdr3_nt
- | - | TRBJ1-1 | TRBV5-1 | CASSTRQSGNTEAFF | TGCGCCAGCAGCACAAGACAGTCGGGCAACACTGAAGCTTTCTTT
- | - | TRBJ1-1 | TRBV11-3 | CASTSRTEAFF | TGTGCCAGCACCTCGAGAACTGAAGCTTTCTTT
TRBD1 | - | TRBJ1-2 | TRBV29-1 | CSVSRDRGYYGYTF | TGCAGCGTTTCCCGGGACAGGGGGTACTATGGCTACACCTTC
TRBD1 | - | TRBJ2-7 | TRBV7-6 | CASSLASGTGGSEQYF | TGTGCCAGCAGCTTAGCGAGCGGGACAGGGGGATCCGAGCAGTACTTC
- | - | TRBJ1-2 | TRBV6-5 | CASSSPTVYGYTF | TGTGCCAGCAGTTCGCCGACAGTCTATGGCTACACCTTC
- | once | TRBJ1-2 | TRBV9 | CASSVVGAHLGGYTF | TGTGCCAGCAGCGTAGTTGGGGCCCACTTGGGCGGCTACACCTTC
- | - | TRBJ1-5 | TRBV27 | CASSLSSNQPQHF | TGTGCCAGCAGTTTGAGTAGCAATCAGCCCCAGCATTTT
TRBD1 | - | TRBJ1-3 | TRBV15 | CATSREGGAGNTIYF | TGTGCCACCAGCAGAGAAGGGGGCGCGGGAAACACCATATATTTT
- | - | TRBJ2-7 | TRBV19 | CASSRDNSYEQYF | TGTGCCAGTAGTAGAGATAACTCCTACGAGCAGTACTTC
- | - | TRBJ2-6 | TRBV6-5 | CASRPPRAGANVLTF | TGTGCCAGCAGACCACCTCGGGCTGGGGCCAACGTCCTGACTTTC
TRBD2 | - | TRBJ2-2 | TRBV19 | CASIPRTSGRETGELFF | TGTGCCAGTATCCCTCGGACTAGCGGGAGGGAAACCGGGGAGCTGTTTTTT
- | - | TRBJ2-1 | TRBV11-2 | CASSLGGGPFF | TGTGCCAGCAGCTTAGGTGGCGGCCCCTTCTTC
TRBD2 | - | TRBJ2-1 | TRBV25-1 | CASSPTSGRALAYNEQFF | TGTGCCAGCAGTCCAACTAGCGGGAGGGCCCTTGCCTACAATGAGCAGTTCTTC
- | - | TRBJ2-1 | TRBV19 | CASTHFGRGNEQFF | TGTGCCAGTACTCACTTCGGGAGAGGAAATGAGCAGTTCTTC
TRBD2 | - | TRBJ2-2 | TRBV7-2 | CASSPPGLGSTGELFF | TGTGCCAGCAGCCCTCCGGGACTAGGGAGCACCGGGGAGCTGTTTTTT
- | - | TRBJ1-2 | TRBV14 | CASSQDRTATYGYTF | TGTGCCAGCAGCCAAGATAGGACAGCTACCTATGGCTACACCTTC
TRBD1 | - | TRBJ2-7 | TRBV20-1 | CSARQGDEQYF | TGCAGTGCTCGACAGGGGGACGAGCAGTACTTC
- | - | TRBJ2-3 | TRBV27 | CASCPRDTITNTDTQYF | TGTGCCAGCTGTCCCCGGGACACCATAACTAACACAGATACGCAGTATTTT
TRBD2 | - | TRBJ2-7 | TRBV15 | CATSRVSGVSYEQYF | TGTGCCACCAGCAGGGTCAGCGGGGTTAGCTACGAGCAGTACTTC
- | - | TRBJ2-1 | TRBV5-1 | CASSLPADLGNEQFF | TGCGCCAGCAGCTTACCAGCGGACTTGGGGAATGAGCAGTTCTTC
- | - | TRBJ2-3 | TRBV11-2 | CASSLGFHSSVGSTDTQYF | TGTGCCAGCAGCTTAGGCTTCCATAGTAGCGTGGGTAGCACAGATACGCAGTATTTT
- | - | TRBJ2-1 | TRBV27 | CASSLGGRVVSNEQFF | TGTGCCAGCAGTTTAGGCGGCAGGGTAGTTAGCAATGAGCAGTTCTTC
TRBD2 | - | TRBJ2-5 | TRBV7-2 | CASSAPRWTSGTGETQYF | TGTGCCAGCAGCGCGCCGCGGTGGACTAGCGGGACGGGAGAGACCCAGTACTTC
- | - | TRBJ1-3 | TRBV30 | CAWSRTGTSSGNTIYF | TGTGCCTGGAGCCGAACAGGGACGAGCTCTGGAAACACCATATATTTT
- | - | TRBJ1-1 | TRBV7-9 | CASSYQENTEAFF | TGTGCCAGCAGCTATCAGGAGAACACTGAAGCTTTCTTT
- | - | TRBJ2-1 | TRBV5-4 | CARRGREENEQFF | TGTGCCAGGAGGGGGCGGGAGGAAAATGAGCAGTTCTTC
TRBD1 | - | TRBJ2-7 | TRBV2 | CATQPLDRDSSYEQYF | TGTGCCACCCAACCCTTGGACCGGGACAGCTCCTACGAGCAGTACTTC
- | - | TRBJ1-2 | TRBV6-1 | CASSEVRTGGYTF | TGTGCCAGCAGTGAAGTGCGGACTGGCGGCTACACCTTC